The entry that follows covers one T cell receptor (beta chain) sequence. Antigen: not known. V gave up 0 bases and J gave up 10 bases, with 16 bases separating them. The CDR3 covers 15 residues. Germline V gives CDR1 LGHNA, CDR2 YSLEER. The sample originates from a study of shared clonotypes between healthy human individuals. Partitioning of CD4+ cells yielded a CD45RA+ naive subset and a CD45RA-negative memory subset. Study-wide points: Represented diversity, genetic and exposure-history alike, was limited by few donors. The study found lower generation probabilities in non-shared clonotypes than in those shared by all four donors.

Only in-frame clones appear in the TCRdb table, and some are missing; sequencing was by immunoSEQ multiplex PCR. The data contain about 1 million clones, approximately 76% of them singletons. Sequencing was done on a sample of memory CD4+ T cells sorted from blood. The subset denotes: CD45RA-negative fraction. The receptor comes from a man between 18 and 35 years old in good health. J is TRBJ2-1 and V is TRBV4-3, with D perhaps assigned TRBD1 or TRBD2 (5 bases each). The CDR3 spells CASSQDLPTGREQFF. The CDR3 DNA reads as TGCGCCAGCAGCCAAGATCTCCCGACGGGGCGGGAGCAGTTCTTC.